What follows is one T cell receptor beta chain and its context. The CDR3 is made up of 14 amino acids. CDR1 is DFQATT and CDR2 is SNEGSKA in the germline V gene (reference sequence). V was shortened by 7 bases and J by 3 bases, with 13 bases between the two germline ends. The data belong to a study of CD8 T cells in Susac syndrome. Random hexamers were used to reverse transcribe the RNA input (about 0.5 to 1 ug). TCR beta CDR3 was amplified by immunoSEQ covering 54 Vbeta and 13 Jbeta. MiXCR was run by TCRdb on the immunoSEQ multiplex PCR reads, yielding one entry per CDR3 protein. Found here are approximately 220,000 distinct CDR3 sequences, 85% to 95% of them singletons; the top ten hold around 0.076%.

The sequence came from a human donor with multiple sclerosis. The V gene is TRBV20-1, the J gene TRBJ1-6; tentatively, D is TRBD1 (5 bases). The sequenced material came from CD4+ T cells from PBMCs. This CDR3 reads CSVSRDRYNSPLHF. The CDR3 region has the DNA TGCAGTGTTAGCCGGGACCGCTATAATTCACCCCTCCACTTT.